These 26 T cell receptor beta chains originate from one sample sequenced in a study of cytomegalovirus exposure and HLA in healthy donors. PCR employed 60 Vbeta and 13 Jbeta primers. Data came from immunoSEQ multiplex PCR; TCRdb stores just in-frame clones and leaves some out. The data show 200,000 or so clones, more than 70% seen once. Material: PBMCs. These receptors all stem from a human donor in good health.

V and J are TRBV5-6 and TRBJ2-3, with D maybe TRBD1 (5 bases). Trimming removed 4 bases from V and 2 bases from J, with 14 bases in between. This CDR3 region has 15 residues. Germline lookup yields CDR1 SGHDT and CDR2 YYEEEE. Here the CDR3 DNA reads TGTGCCAGCAGCCCCCTAGACAGACTCACAGATACGCAGTATTTT. This encodes CASSPLDRLTDTQYF.

This chain links TRBV6-6 with TRBJ2-7, with no clear D. The CDR3 is made up of 14 amino acids. V lost 6 bases to trimming and J lost 0 bases, with 12 bases between them. Per the germline V gene, CDR1 is MNHNY and CDR2 is SVGAGI (reference sequence). The CDR3 region is CASSLPASSYEQYF. CDR3 nucleotide sequence: TGTGCCAGCAGCCTACCTGCGAGCTCCTACGAGCAGTACTTC.

The CDR3 bases are TGTGCCAGCAGCTTGGTAGGGACAGAGCCCACCGAGCAGTACTTC. Its protein is CASSLVGTEPTEQYF. The gene calls are TRBV27 and TRBJ2-7; 7 bases align to TRBD1. Trimming took 6 bases from V and 6 from J; bases not matched to a gene: 14. The CDR3 consists of 15 residues. Germline V gene data show CDR1 as MNHEY and CDR2 as SMNVEV (reference sequence).

The chain employs TRBV2 and TRBJ1-4, with a possible D match to TRBD1 (6 bases). V lost 6 bases, J lost 0 bases, and 11 bases lay in between. Per the germline V gene, CDR1 is SNHLY and CDR2 is FYNNEI. This CDR3 contains 15 residues. The CDR3 nucleotides are TGTGCCAGCAGAGGATCAGGGGCAACTAATGAAAAACTGTTTTTT. Translation gives CASRGSGATNEKLFF.

V is TRBV27 and J is TRBJ1-1; 9 nucleotides align to TRBD1. V was pared by 2 bases and J by 3 bases, with 4 bases of the junction left unmatched. The CDR3 consists of 15 residues. Per germline, CDR1 MNHEY and CDR2 SMNVEV (reference sequence). The CDR3 DNA sequence: TGTGCCAGCAGTTTAATTGGGACAGGGTACACTGAAGCTTTCTTT. This sequence encodes CASSLIGTGYTEAFF.

J is TRBJ2-7 and V is TRBV11-2, with 7 bases identical to TRBD1. The trim removed 5 bases at V and 2 bases at J, leaving 6 bases unmatched. The CDR3 covers 14 residues. The germline V gene encodes CDR1 SGHAT and CDR2 FQNNGV. CDR3 in amino acids: CASSVRDSPYEQYF. DNA for the CDR3: TGTGCCAGCAGCGTACGGGACAGCCCCTACGAGCAGTACTTC.

The chain uses TRBV11-3 and TRBJ2-5; TRBD2 aligns across 8 bases. The J call may be wrong; the DNA end is better matched by TRBJ2-7. CDR3 length: 13 residues. The germline V gene encodes CDR1 SGHNT and CDR2 YENEEA. In DNA, the CDR3 is TGTGCCAGCAGCGCGGGGGGTTACTACGAGCAGTACTTC. It yields the protein CASSAGGYYEQYF.

The V gene is TRBV27, the J gene TRBJ1-1; TRBD1 matches 7 bases. V shed 5 bases, J shed 5 bases, and the junction held 11 bases outside the gene matches. The CDR3 has 15 amino acids. Germline assignment: CDR1 MNHEY and CDR2 SMNVEV (reference sequence). CDR3 region: CASSPQETGKTEAFF. In nucleotides, the CDR3 is TGTGCCAGCAGTCCACAGGAGACAGGGAAGACTGAAGCTTTCTTT.

CDR3 sequence reads: CASSLVYEQYF. The CDR3 DNA reads as TGTGCCAGCAGTCTAGTCTACGAGCAGTACTTC. This chain links TRBV28 with TRBJ2-7, with unresolved D. In germline, CDR1 is MDHEN, CDR2 SYDVKM. Deletions cut 5 bases from V and 3 bases from J, with 5 bases between. The CDR3 has 11 residues.

The rearrangement links TRBV7-2 to TRBJ2-3; D not resolved. The V and J ends lost 3 bases and 6 bases respectively, with 4 bases between them. This CDR3 comprises 11 residues. CDR1 is SGHTA, CDR2 FQGNSA, per germline. The CDR3 spells CASSFMDTQYF. The CDR3 DNA reads TGTGCCAGCAGCTTTATGGATACGCAGTATTTT.

This clone has a handful of counts. In nucleotides, the CDR3 is TGCGCCAGCAGCTTGGCCGGACTGATGAACACCGGGGAGCTGTTTTTT. It encodes CASSLAGLMNTGELFF. The V and J genes are TRBV5-1 and TRBJ2-2, with a weak D call TRBD2 (5 bases). Germline assignment: CDR1 SGHRS and CDR2 YFSETQ. Trimming removed 0 bases from V and 1 base from J, with 10 bases in between. CDR3 length equals 16 residues.

This clone was seen more than once but under ten times. The V call is TRBV30, the J call TRBJ2-2, with 10 bases identical to TRBD2. The CDR3 contains 17 residues. Looked up from germline, CDR1 is GTSNPN and CDR2 is SVGIG (reference sequence). The V gene end was trimmed by 0 bases and the J gene end by 1 base; junction bases not matched to a gene: 5. DNA of the CDR3: TGTGCCTGGAGTGTACGGGCTAGCGGGAGGAACACCGGGGAGCTGTTTTTT. It is translated as CAWSVRASGRNTGELFF.

A note on this clone: One junction end does not reproduce the germline sequence, and a read error may be involved. This chain joins TRBV29-1 and TRBJ2-7; D ambiguous. The CDR3 sequence is 13 residues long. CDR1 SQVTM and CDR2 ANQGSEA come from the germline V gene. CDR3 loop: CFFKQKAAYEQYF. The DNA of the CDR3 is TGTTTTTTCAAGCAGAAGGCGGCATACGAGCAGTACTTC.

The chain is built from TRBV28 and TRBJ2-7; 7 bases map to TRBD2. Germline CDR1 is MDHEN and CDR2 is SYDVKM. The CDR3 totals 15 residues. After removal of 6 bases from V and 7 bases from J, the junction contained 15 bases not matched to a gene. The CDR3 protein is CASRTKGGGSREQYF. The CDR3 bases are TGTGCCAGCAGAACAAAGGGCGGGGGTTCGAGGGAGCAGTACTTC.

The genes are TRBV29-1 and TRBJ1-1, with 7 bases that match TRBD1. This CDR3 contains 13 residues. Trimming removed 6 bases from V and 7 bases from J; junction bases left unmatched: 11. Germline V gene sequence: CDR1 SQVTM, CDR2 ANQGSEA. Here the CDR3 reads CSVESRGIGEAFF. CDR3 coding DNA: TGCAGCGTAGAAAGCAGGGGGATCGGTGAAGCTTTCTTT.

This chain joins TRBV4-2 and TRBJ2-1; D is undetermined. Between the trimmed V and J ends, which lost 1 base and 0 bases, there was a span of 7 bases. The CDR3 has 15 residues. Germline V lookup: CDR1 LGHNA, CDR2 YNFKEQ. The CDR3 loop is CASSQGSSSYNEQFF. In DNA, the CDR3 is TGTGCCAGCAGCCAAGGGAGTAGCTCCTACAATGAGCAGTTCTTC.

The chain has TRBV11-3 and TRBJ2-3; D gene ambiguous. CDR1 and CDR2 from the germline V gene are SGHNT and YENEEA. The germline V and J ends were trimmed by 3 bases and 0 bases, with 4 bases remaining between them. This CDR3 contains 13 residues. In DNA, the CDR3 is TGTGCCAGCAGCTTCTCTAGCACAGATACGCAGTATTTT. As protein: CASSFSSTDTQYF. Full variable domain (missing parts from reference TRBV11-3 and TRBJ2-3): EAGVVQSPRYKIIEKKQPVAFWCNPISGHNTLYWYLQNLGQGPELLIRYENEEAVDDSQLPKDRFSAERLKGVDSTLKIQPAELGDSAVYLCASSFSSTDTQYFGPGTRLTVL.

This chain joins TRBV19 and TRBJ1-2; no definite D call. Between the trimmed V and J ends, which lost 9 bases and 4 bases, there was a span of 3 bases. This CDR3 spans 9 amino acids. Germline loops: CDR1 LNHDA, CDR2 SQIVND (reference sequence). The CDR3 here is CASSYGYTF. CDR3 nucleotide sequence: TGTGCCAGCAGCTATGGCTACACCTTC.

The V and J genes are TRBV5-5 and TRBJ1-1; D unclear. V was trimmed by 1 base and J by 5 bases, leaving 9 bases between them. The length of the CDR3 is 13 residues. Per the germline V gene, CDR1 is SGHKS and CDR2 is YYEKEE (reference sequence). In DNA form, the CDR3 reads TGTGCCAGCAGCTTGCTTTTGTATACTGAAGCTTTCTTT. Its translation is CASSLLLYTEAFF.

The V and J genes are TRBV19 and TRBJ2-7; 8 nucleotides line up with TRBD1. Per germline, CDR1 LNHDA and CDR2 SQIVND (reference sequence). This CDR3 has 15 amino acids. Trimming removed 5 bases from V and 2 bases from J; junction bases left unmatched: 8. The CDR3 coding sequence is TGTGCCAGTAGTTTCAGGACAGGGTGGGCCTACGAGCAGTACTTC. This translates into CASSFRTGWAYEQYF.

The rearrangement uses TRBV6-6 and TRBJ1-2; D unresolved. The CDR3 has 13 residues. The germline gives CDR1 MNHNY, CDR2 SVGAGI (reference sequence). The germline V and J ends were trimmed by 9 bases and 1 base, with 12 bases remaining between them. The CDR3 protein is CASSGEVNYGYTF. In nucleotides, the CDR3 is TGTGCCAGTTCCGGCGAGGTTAACTATGGCTACACCTTC.

The chain couples TRBV18 to TRBJ2-1; 10 bases fit TRBD2. The trim removed 5 bases at V and 3 bases at J, leaving 4 bases unmatched. Germline CDR1 is KGHSH and CDR2 is LQKENI. This CDR3 is built from 15 residues. CDR3 residues: CASSSSGSLYNEQFF. The DNA for the CDR3 is TGTGCCAGCTCATCTAGCGGGAGCCTCTACAATGAGCAGTTCTTC.

The V call is TRBV5-4, the J call TRBJ2-2; TRBD2 matches 10 bases. The CDR3 runs 16 residues. Germline-derived CDR1 and CDR2 are SGHNT and YYREEE (reference sequence). With 2 bases clipped from V and 7 bases from J, the junction kept 8 bases outside the gene matches. This chain's CDR3 is CASSLAGGPLGGELFF. CDR3 DNA sequence: TGTGCCAGCAGCTTAGCGGGAGGGCCGTTGGGCGGGGAGCTGTTTTTT.

This chain connects TRBV5-6 to TRBJ2-7, with D possibly being TRBD2 (5 bases). The V end lost 0 bases, the J end lost 2 bases, and 12 bases lay between the germline ends. The CDR3 runs to 15 residues. Germline V CDR1 and CDR2: SGHDT, YYEEEE. The CDR3: CASSLGQTITYEQYF. The CDR3 nucleotides read TGTGCCAGCAGCTTGGGGCAGACTATCACCTACGAGCAGTACTTC.

This rearrangement joins TRBV19 to TRBJ1-1, with 8 positions matching TRBD1. The V segment lost 5 bases and the J segment 3 bases; nucleotides outside the gene matches: 8. Germline CDR1 is LNHDA and CDR2 is SQIVND (reference sequence). This CDR3 contains 15 residues. The CDR3 loop reads CASSPLSGGYTEAFF. As DNA, the CDR3 is TGTGCCAGTAGTCCCCTGTCAGGGGGCTACACTGAAGCTTTCTTT.

The rearrangement uses TRBV28 and TRBJ1-4, with D uncertain. The CDR3 sequence is 14 residues long. Germline V gene lookup returns CDR1 MDHEN and CDR2 SYDVKM. V was shortened by 6 bases and J by 7 bases, with 15 bases between the two germline ends. CDR3: CASSLEVPREKLFF. The CDR3 DNA follows: TGTGCCAGCAGCCTAGAAGTCCCCCGTGAAAAACTGTTTTTT.